This record covers a single T cell receptor beta chain. Compared with the rest of its sample, this clonotype is medium-sized (0.01 to 0.1%). Its specific antigen is unknown. One base away there is no much larger clone; base qualities are not given. Sequencing was carried out with a NextSeq 500. The QIAseq Immune Repertoire RNA Library Kit, Human TCR Panel was used to prepare TCR libraries from about 14 ng of total RNA. TCR libraries were sequenced on an Illumina NextSeq with a Mid Output V2 kit, and asymmetric 261x41 paired-end reads were used. Every TCR library was diluted down to roughly 4 nM, then pooled, denatured and loaded at roughly 1 pM. For the original study's pipeline: The QIAGEN GeneGlobe Data Analysis Center was used to process TCR FASTQ files, and downstream analysis was done in R 3.5.2. Clonality was calculated as one minus Shannon entropy normalized by the log of the number of unique productive sequences. Within each subset, Fisher exact tests at 5% FDR identified TRA or TRB clonotypes differing in abundance between baseline and M1. Differentially abundant clonotypes were grouped as emerging, expanding, contracting or non-expanding/contracting. Morisita's overlap index was used to measure repertoire overlap between patients. TCRdb reprocessed the public reads (quality trimming at Q25 with fastp, clone calling with MiXCR) and kept in-frame beta chains. For every CDR3 protein sequence, its rows merge into one entry that carries the most common genes and DNA. V and J calls and clone size were set by TCRdb, not the authors. Recorded for this sample are 350 to 500 distinct CDR3 sequences; roughly 12% of them occurred a single time. Clones ranked in the top ten supply about 70% of the sample.

Using a BD FACSAria II cell sorter, four subsets defined by PD-1 and/or TIGIT were sorted from live CD3+CD8+TCRalphabeta+ cells. Circulating CD8 T cells were sorted into four subsets by PD-1 and TIGIT expression to characterize their relevance to anti-PD-1 therapy response. Both TCR alpha and TCR beta chains were sequenced from each sorted CD8 T-cell subset. Peripheral blood was collected at three points: before the first anti-PD-1 injection, after two injections and after four injections. PBMCs were immediately isolated by Ficoll gradient centrifugation. Until use, PBMCs were cryopreserved in liquid nitrogen in RPMI containing roughly 22% FCS and about 10% DMSO. After thawing, PBMCs were stained with a viability dye plus antibodies against CD3, CD8alpha, TCRalphabeta, PD-1 and TIGIT. Total RNA was extracted with the RNeasy Kit, and every sample reached a RIN above 7. The data belong to a study of circulating CD8 cells and anti-PD-1 response in melanoma (dated by TCRdb to between 2020 and 2021). A note on the overall study: Nivolumab was given to patients intravenously at 3 mg/kg every 2 weeks. The melanoma cohort included about 13 patients, of whom seven received anti-PD-1 as first-line therapy and six had previously received targeted therapy or immunotherapy. Patients with complete or partial responses were classified as responders, and patients with stable or progressive disease (RECIST v1.1) were classified as non-responders. The TCR repertoire analysis included some eleven melanoma patients, of whom 7 were non-responders and 4 were responders. In on-treatment samples, a biotinylated anti-human IgG4 antibody was used to detect PD-1.

Overall study results and their limits: Because material was limited, most experiments were generally run without replicates. Between subsets, repertoires were largely private, with fewer than 7.5% of TRB clonotypes shared at M1, and the highest sharing was seen between DPOS and TIGIT. Both treatment-naive and previously treated patients were included in the cohort, and this mixing was noted by the authors as something that could influence results. Tumor material was not accessible, so tumor reactivity was assessed by peptide assays on expanded sorted subsets instead. The published TCR repertoire comparisons used only baseline and M1 samples from a small cohort with few responders. The highest diversity was observed in the DNEG repertoire, similar and higher clonality was shown by the PD-1 and DPOS repertoires, and the lowest diversity was found in the TIGIT repertoires.

This clonotype originated in a human donor with melanoma. The source was CD8+ T cells from PBMCs, collected at baseline or after one month of anti-PD-1 therapy (not recorded which).

The CDR3 is CASSVGTGATEAFF. The DNA is as follows: TGTGCCAGCAGTGTCGGGACAGGGGCCACTGAAGCTTTCTTT. The rearranged segments are TRBV7-8 and TRBJ1-1, and 10 junction bases match TRBD1. Ends trimmed: V by 6 bases, J by 4 bases; bases unmatched to a gene: 5. The CDR3 spans 14 residues, from the cysteine through the phenylalanine. Only the CDR3 part of the read is kept: 42 bases, read in frame from the first base. CDR1 and CDR2, per the germline V gene, are SGHVS and FQNEAQ.